The 11 T cell receptor beta chains reported below all come from one sample, sequenced in a study of long-term antiretroviral therapy in people with HIV. Survey level was the resolution at which the v3.0 immunoSEQ assay ran. Measured with immunoSEQ multiplex PCR; TCRdb has only the in-frame clones, and not every one. The table has 30,000 or so clones, 65% to 85% seen once. This material consisted of unsorted PBMCs, taken 3 years after starting antiretroviral therapy. These receptors were obtained from a man between 50 and 59 years old with HIV.

This chain uses TRBV28 with TRBJ2-3; unclear D gene. V lost 4 bases to trimming and J lost 11 bases, with 13 bases between them. Germline CDR1 and CDR2: MDHEN and SYDVKM. The CDR3 runs 12 residues. In DNA form, the CDR3 reads TGTGCCAGCAGTTATAAGCAATTTAAGCAGTATTTT. Its translation: CASSYKQFKQYF.

This clone was detected only once. The germline gene is not matched at one end of the junction; a read error may be the cause. V and J are TRBV7-2 and TRBJ2-1, with D perhaps assigned TRBD1 or TRBD2 (5 bases each). Germline V gene data show CDR1 as SGHTA and CDR2 as FQGNSA. This CDR3 comprises 16 residues. The CDR3 DNA follows: TGTGCTAGCAGCTTATGGGGGTCCGGATCCTACAATGAGCAGTTCTTC. Translation gives CASSLWGSGSYNEQFF.

This clone turned up a few times. The gene calls are TRBV6-5 and TRBJ1-2, with unresolved D. The CDR3 consists of 16 residues. Trimming removed 0 bases at V and 4 bases at J, with 15 bases between. CDR1 is MNHEY and CDR2 is SVGAGI in the germline V gene. CDR3 region: CASSYSILAGFYGYTF. The DNA of the CDR3 is TGTGCCAGCAGTTACTCGATCCTTGCAGGCTTCTATGGCTACACCTTC.

The genes are TRBV7-2 and TRBJ1-5; TRBD1 is a possible D gene (6 bases). This CDR3 has 15 amino acids. CDR1 is SGHTA, CDR2 FQGNSA, per germline. V dropped 0 bases and J dropped 7 bases, with 13 bases sitting between them. The CDR3 DNA reads as TGTGCCAGCAGCTTAGCGTGGGGGGGCGGGCAGCCCCAGCATTTT. Its protein is CASSLAWGGGQPQHF.

V gene TRBV7-9 combines with J gene TRBJ2-3; 9 bases are shared with TRBD2. The length of the CDR3 is 16 residues. After removal of 2 bases from V and 5 bases from J, the junction contained 8 bases not matched to a gene. The germline V gene has CDR1 SEHNR and CDR2 FQNEAQ (reference sequence). The CDR3 loop reads CASSLRVAGEGDTQYF. DNA of the CDR3: TGTGCCAGCAGCTTACGCGTAGCGGGAGAAGGAGATACGCAGTATTTT.

DNA of the CDR3: TGTGCCAGCAGCTTGACGCGTTACACTGAAGCTTTCTTT. Protein sequence: CASSLTRYTEAFF. This chain joins TRBV7-8 and TRBJ1-1; D not resolved. V lost 3 bases, J lost 3 bases, and 8 bases lay in between. The CDR3 spans 13 residues. Germline assignment: CDR1 SGHVS and CDR2 FQNEAQ.

The chain has TRBV5-1 and TRBJ1-1; unclear D gene. The CDR3 covers 13 residues. V lost 3 bases and J 7 bases, leaving 13 bases between the germline ends. Per the germline V gene, CDR1 is SGHRS and CDR2 is YFSETQ. The CDR3 here is CASSSPGSREAFF. CDR3 nucleotides: TGCGCCAGCAGCTCCCCAGGCAGCCGTGAAGCTTTCTTT.

The chain is built from TRBV9 and TRBJ2-3; D gene unclear. The V and J ends lost 4 bases and 0 bases respectively, with 12 bases between them. Germline CDR1 SGDLS, CDR2 YYNGEE. This CDR3 is built from 15 residues. CDR3 coding DNA: TGTGCCAGCAGCTCTGGGATCCGCAGCACAGATACGCAGTATTTT. Encoded protein: CASSSGIRSTDTQYF.

The chain uses TRBV4-2 and TRBJ1-5; 10 nucleotides align to TRBD1. This CDR3 is built from 18 residues. Germline V CDR1 and CDR2: LGHNA, YNFKEQ. V gave up 4 bases and J gave up 0 bases; unmatched junction bases: 9. CDR3 nucleotide sequence: TGTGCCAGCAGCCCCCGGGACAGGGGCGTCCTTAGCAATCAGCCCCAGCATTTT. It is translated as CASSPRDRGVLSNQPQHF.

The chain has TRBV4-3 and TRBJ1-2, with 9 bases that match TRBD1. The CDR3 totals 16 residues. Germline loops: CDR1 LGHNA, CDR2 YSLEER. V gave up 0 bases and J gave up 5 bases; unmatched junction bases: 7. The CDR3 coding sequence is TGCGCCAGCAGCCAAGAATGGGGACAGGGAACTTATGGCTACACCTTC. Its translation: CASSQEWGQGTYGYTF.

Here the CDR3 reads CASSPGPGVTYEQYF. DNA for the CDR3: TGTGCCAGCAGCCCCGGTCCAGGCGTTACCTACGAGCAGTACTTC. This rearrangement joins TRBV5-5 to TRBJ2-7; no reliable D call. There are 15 residues in the CDR3. Germline V gives CDR1 SGHKS, CDR2 YYEKEE (reference sequence). With 4 bases removed from V and 2 bases from J, the gap between germline ends came to 16 bases.